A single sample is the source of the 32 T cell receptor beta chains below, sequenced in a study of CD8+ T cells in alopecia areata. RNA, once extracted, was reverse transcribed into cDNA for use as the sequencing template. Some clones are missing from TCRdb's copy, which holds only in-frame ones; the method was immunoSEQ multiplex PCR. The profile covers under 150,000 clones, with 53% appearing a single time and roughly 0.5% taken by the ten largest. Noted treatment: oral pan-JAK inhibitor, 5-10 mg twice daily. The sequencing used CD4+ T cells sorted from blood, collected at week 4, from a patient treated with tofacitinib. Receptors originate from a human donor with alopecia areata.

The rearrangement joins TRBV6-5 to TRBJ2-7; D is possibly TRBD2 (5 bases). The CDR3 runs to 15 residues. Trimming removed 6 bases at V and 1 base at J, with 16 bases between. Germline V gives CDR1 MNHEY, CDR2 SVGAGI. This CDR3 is CASSPDFLRSYEQYF. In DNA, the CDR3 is TGTGCCAGCAGCCCGGACTTCCTACGGTCCTACGAGCAGTACTTC.

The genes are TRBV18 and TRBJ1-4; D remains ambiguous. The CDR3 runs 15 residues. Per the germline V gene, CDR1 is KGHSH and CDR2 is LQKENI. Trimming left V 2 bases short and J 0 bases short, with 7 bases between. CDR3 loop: CASSPTGSTNEKLFF. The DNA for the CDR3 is TGTGCCAGCTCACCAACGGGGTCAACTAATGAAAAACTGTTTTTT.

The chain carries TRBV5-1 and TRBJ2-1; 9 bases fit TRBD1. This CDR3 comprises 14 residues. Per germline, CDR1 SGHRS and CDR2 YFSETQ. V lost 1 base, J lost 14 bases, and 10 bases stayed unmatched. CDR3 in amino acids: CASSLLSDRGDEFF. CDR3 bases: TGCGCCAGCAGCTTGCTGTCGGACAGGGGAGACGAGTTCTTC.

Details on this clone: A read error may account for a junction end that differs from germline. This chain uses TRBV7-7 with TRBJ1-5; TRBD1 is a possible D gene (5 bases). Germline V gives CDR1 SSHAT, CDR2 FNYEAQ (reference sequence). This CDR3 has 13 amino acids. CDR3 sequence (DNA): TGTGCTAGCAGCTTGGGGGAGGGACAGCCCCAGCATTTT. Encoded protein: CASSLGEGQPQHF.

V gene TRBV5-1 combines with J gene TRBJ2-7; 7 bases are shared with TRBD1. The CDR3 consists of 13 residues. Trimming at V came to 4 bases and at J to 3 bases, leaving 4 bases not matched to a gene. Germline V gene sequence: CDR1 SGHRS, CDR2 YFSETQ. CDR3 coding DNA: TGCGCCAGCAGCGGGGGACAGATCTACGAGCAGTACTTC. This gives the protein CASSGGQIYEQYF.

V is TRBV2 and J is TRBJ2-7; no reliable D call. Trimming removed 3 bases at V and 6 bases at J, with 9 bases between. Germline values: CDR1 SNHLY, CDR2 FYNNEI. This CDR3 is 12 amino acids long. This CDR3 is CASSDRWGEQYF. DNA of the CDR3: TGTGCCAGCAGTGATAGATGGGGCGAGCAGTACTTC.

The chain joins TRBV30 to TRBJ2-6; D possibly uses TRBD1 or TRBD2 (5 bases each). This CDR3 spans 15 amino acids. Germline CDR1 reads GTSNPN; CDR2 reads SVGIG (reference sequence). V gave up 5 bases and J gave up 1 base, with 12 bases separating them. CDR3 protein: CAWGGRESGANVLTF. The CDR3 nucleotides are TGTGCCTGGGGGGGACGGGAATCTGGGGCCAACGTCCTGACTTTC.

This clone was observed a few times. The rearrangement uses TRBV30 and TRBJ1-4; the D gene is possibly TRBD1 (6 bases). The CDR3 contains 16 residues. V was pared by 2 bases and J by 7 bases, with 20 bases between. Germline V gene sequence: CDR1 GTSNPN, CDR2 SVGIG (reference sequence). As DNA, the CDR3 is TGTGCCTGGAGTTCGCGCGGCCGGGGGCGCCTTGAAAAACTGTTTTTT. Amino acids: CAWSSRGRGRLEKLFF.

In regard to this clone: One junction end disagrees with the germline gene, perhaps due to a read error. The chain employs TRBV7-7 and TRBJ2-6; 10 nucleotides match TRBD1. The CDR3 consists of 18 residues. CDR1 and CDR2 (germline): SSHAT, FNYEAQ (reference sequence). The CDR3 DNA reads TGTGCTAGCAGCCCCGGGACAGGGGCGATATCTGGGGCCAACGTCCTGACTTTC. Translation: CASSPGTGAISGANVLTF.

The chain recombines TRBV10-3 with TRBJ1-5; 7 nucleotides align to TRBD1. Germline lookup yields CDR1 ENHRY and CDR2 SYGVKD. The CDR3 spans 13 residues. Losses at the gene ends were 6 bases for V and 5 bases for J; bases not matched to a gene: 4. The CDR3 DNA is TGTGCCATCAGCGACAGGGTCGATCAGCCCCAGCATTTT. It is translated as CAISDRVDQPQHF.

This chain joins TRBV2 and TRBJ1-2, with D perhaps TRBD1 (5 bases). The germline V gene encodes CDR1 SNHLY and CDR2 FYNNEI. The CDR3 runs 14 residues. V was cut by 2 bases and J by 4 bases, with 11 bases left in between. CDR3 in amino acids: CASSEIGQGYGYTF. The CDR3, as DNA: TGTGCCAGCAGTGAAATAGGGCAGGGCTATGGCTACACCTTC.

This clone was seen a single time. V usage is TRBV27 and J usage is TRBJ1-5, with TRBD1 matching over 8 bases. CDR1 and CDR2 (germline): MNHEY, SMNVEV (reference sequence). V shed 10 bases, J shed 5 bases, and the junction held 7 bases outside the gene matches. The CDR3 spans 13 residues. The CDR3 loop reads CATADRADQPQHF. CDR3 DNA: TGTGCCACCGCGGACAGGGCGGATCAGCCCCAGCATTTT.

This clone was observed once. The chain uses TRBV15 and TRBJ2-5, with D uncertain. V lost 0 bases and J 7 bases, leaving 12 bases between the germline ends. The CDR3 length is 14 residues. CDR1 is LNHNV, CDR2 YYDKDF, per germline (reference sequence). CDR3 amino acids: CATSRDQLTGTQYF. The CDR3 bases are TGTGCCACCAGCAGAGATCAGCTTACCGGGACCCAGTACTTC.

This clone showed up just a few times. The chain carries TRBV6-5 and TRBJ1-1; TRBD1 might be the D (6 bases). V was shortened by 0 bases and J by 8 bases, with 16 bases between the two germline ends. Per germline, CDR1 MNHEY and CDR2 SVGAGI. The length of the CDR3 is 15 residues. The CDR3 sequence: CASSYSVLGGPEAFF. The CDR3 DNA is TGTGCCAGCAGTTACTCTGTACTTGGGGGCCCGGAAGCTTTCTTT.

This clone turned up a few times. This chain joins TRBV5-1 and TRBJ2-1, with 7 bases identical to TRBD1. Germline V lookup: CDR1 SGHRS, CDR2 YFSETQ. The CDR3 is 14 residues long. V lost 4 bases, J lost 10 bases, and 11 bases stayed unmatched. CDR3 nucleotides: TGCGCCAGCAGCACCCCCGTCTGGACAGGAGAGCAGTTCTTC. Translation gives CASSTPVWTGEQFF.

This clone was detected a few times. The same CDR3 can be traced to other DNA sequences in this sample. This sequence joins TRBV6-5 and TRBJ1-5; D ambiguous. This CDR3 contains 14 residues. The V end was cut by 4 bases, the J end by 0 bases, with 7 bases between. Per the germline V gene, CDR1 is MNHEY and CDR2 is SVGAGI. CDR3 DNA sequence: TGTGCCAGCAGTTCAAGGGCTAGCAATCAGCCCCAGCATTTT. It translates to CASSSRASNQPQHF.

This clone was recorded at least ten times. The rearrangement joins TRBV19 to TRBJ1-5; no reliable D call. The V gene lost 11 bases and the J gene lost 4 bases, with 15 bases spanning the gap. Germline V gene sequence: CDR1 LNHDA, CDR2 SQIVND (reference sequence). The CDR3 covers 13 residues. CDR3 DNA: TGTGCCTCCTCCGTGGGTCGGAATCAGCCCCAGCATTTT. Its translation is CASSVGRNQPQHF.

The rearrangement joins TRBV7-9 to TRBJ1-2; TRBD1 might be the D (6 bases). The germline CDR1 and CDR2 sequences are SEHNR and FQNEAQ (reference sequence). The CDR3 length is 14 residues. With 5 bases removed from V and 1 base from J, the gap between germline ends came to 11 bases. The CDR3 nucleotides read TGTGCCAGCAGCCACCACAGGGATAACTATGGCTACACCTTC. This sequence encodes CASSHHRDNYGYTF.

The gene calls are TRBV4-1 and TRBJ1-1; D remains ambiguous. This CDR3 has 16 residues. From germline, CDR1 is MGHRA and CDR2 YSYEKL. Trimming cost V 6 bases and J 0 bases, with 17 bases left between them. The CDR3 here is CASRPHAGPMNTEAFF. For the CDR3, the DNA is TGCGCCAGCAGACCCCATGCCGGTCCTATGAACACTGAAGCTTTCTTT.

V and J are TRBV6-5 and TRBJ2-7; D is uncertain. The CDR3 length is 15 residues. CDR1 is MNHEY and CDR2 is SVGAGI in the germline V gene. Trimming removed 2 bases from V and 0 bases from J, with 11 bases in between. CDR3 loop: CASSYRAPSSYEQYF. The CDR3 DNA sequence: TGTGCCAGCAGTTACCGGGCACCAAGCTCCTACGAGCAGTACTTC.

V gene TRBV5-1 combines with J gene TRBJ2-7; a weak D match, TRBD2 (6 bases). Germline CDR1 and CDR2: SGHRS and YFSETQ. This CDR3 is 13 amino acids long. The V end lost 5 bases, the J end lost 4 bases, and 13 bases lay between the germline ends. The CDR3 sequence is CASRDGGNYEQYF. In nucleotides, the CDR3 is TGCGCCAGCAGGGACGGCGGGAATTACGAGCAGTACTTC.

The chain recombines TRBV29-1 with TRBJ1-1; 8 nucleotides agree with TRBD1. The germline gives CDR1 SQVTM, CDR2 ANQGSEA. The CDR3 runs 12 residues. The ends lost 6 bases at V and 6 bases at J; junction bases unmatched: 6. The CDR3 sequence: CSVRQGRPEAFF. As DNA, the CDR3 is TGCAGCGTGAGACAGGGGAGGCCTGAAGCTTTCTTT. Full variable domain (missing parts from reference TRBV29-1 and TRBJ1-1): SAVISQKPSRDICQRGTSLTIQCQVDSQVTMMFWYRQQPGQSLTLIATANQGSEATYESGFVIDKFPISRPNLTFSTLTVSNMSPEDSSIYLCSVRQGRPEAFFGQGTRLTVV.

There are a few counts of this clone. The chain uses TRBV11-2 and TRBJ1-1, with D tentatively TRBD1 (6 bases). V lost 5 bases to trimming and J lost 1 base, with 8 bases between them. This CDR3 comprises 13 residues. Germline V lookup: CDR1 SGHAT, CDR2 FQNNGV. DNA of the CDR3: TGTGCCAGCAGCCAGGGGAGGAACACTGAAGCTTTCTTT. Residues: CASSQGRNTEAFF. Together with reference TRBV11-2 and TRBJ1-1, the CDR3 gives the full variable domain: EAGVAQSPRYKIIEKRQSVAFWCNPISGHATLYWYQQILGQGPKLLIQFQNNGVVDDSQLPKDRFSAERLKGVDSTLKIQPAKLEDSAVYLCASSQGRNTEAFFGQGTRLTVV.

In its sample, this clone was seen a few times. CDR3 in DNA: TGTGCCAGCAGCCAAGGGAAAAGGGCTAGCGGAACAGATACGCAGTATTTT. Protein sequence: CASSQGKRASGTDTQYF. The chain uses TRBV14 and TRBJ2-3; TRBD2 matches 7 bases. This CDR3 has 17 amino acids. Per the germline V gene, CDR1 is SGHDN and CDR2 is FVKESK. V lost 1 base and J lost 3; bases outside the gene matches: 10.

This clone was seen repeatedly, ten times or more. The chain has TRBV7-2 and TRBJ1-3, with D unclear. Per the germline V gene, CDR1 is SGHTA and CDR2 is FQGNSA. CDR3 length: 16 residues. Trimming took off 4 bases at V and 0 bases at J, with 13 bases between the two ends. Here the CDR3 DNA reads TGTGCCAGCAGCTCAAACACGGGCGTCTCTGGAAACACCATATATTTT. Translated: CASSSNTGVSGNTIYF.

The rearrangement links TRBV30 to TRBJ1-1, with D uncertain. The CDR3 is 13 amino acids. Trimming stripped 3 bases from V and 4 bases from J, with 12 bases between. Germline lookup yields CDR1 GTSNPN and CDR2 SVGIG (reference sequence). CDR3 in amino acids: CAWSSFRGTEAFF. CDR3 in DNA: TGTGCCTGGAGCTCATTCCGGGGCACTGAAGCTTTCTTT.

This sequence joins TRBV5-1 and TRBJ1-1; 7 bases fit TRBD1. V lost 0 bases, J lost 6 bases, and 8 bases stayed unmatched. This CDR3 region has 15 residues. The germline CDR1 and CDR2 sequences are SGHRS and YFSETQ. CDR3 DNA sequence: TGCGCCAGCAGCTTGGCCACAGGGGAGGCCGCTGAAGCTTTCTTT. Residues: CASSLATGEAAEAFF. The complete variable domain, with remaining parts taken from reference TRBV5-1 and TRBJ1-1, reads KAGVTQTPRYLIKTRGQQVTLSCSPISGHRSVSWYQQTPGQGLQFLFEYFSETQRNKGNFPGRFSGRQFSNSRSEMNVSTLELGDSALYLCASSLATGEAAEAFFGQGTRLTVV.

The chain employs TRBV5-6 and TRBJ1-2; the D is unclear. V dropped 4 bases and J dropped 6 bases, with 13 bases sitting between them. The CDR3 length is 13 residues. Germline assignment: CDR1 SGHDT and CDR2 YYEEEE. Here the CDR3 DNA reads TGTGCCAGCAGCGCCCCCGGCGGGGATGGCTACACCTTC. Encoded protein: CASSAPGGDGYTF. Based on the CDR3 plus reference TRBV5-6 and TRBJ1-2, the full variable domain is DAGVTQSPTHLIKTRGQQVTLRCSPKSGHDTVSWYQQALGQGPQFIFQYYEEEERQRGNFPDRFSGHQFPNYSSELNVNALLLGDSALYLCASSAPGGDGYTFGSGTRLTVV.

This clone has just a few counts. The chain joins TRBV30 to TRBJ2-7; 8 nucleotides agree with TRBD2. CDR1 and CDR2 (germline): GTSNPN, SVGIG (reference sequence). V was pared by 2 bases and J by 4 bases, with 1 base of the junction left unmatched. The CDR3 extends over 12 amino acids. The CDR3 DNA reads TGTGCCTGGAGTAGCGGGAGATACGAGCAGTACTTC. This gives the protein CAWSSGRYEQYF. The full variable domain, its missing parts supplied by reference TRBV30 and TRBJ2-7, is SQTIHQWPATLVQPVGSPLSLECTVEGTSNPNLYWYRQAAGRGLQLLFYSVGIGQISSEVPQNLSASRPQDRQFILSSKKLLLSDSGFYLCAWSSGRYEQYFGPGTRLTVT.

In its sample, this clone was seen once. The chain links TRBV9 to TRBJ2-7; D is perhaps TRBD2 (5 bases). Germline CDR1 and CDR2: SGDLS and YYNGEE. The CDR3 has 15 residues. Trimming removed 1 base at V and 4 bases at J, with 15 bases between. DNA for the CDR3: TGTGCCAGCAGCGTAACTCCCGGGATGGGATACGAGCAGTACTTC. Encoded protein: CASSVTPGMGYEQYF.

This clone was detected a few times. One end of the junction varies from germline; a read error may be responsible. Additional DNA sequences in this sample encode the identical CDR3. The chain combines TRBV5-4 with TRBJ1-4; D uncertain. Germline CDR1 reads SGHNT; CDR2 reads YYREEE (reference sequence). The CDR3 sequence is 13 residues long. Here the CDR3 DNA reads TGTGCCAGCAGCTCGGCCCGGGATGAAAAACTGTTCTTT. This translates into CASSSARDEKLFF. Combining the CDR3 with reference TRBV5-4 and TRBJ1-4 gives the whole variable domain ETGVTQSPTHLIKTRGQQVTLRCSSQSGHNTVSWYQQALGQGPQFIFQYYREEENGRGNFPPRFSGLQFPNYSSELNVNALELDDSALYLCASSSARDEKLFFGSGTQLSVL.

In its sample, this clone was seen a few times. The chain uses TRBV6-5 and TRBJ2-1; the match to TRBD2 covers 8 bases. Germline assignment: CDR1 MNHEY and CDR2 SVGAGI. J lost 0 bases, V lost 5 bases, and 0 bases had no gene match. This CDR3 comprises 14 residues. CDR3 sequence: CASSTSGSYNEQFF. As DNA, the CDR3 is TGTGCCAGCAGTACTAGCGGCTCCTACAATGAGCAGTTCTTC.